This T cell receptor beta chain is from a study of cytomegalovirus exposure and HLA in healthy donors. The PCR ran on 60 Vbeta and 13 Jbeta primers. Libraries were prepared by immunoSEQ multiplex PCR; TCRdb keeps only in-frame clonotypes and omits some of them. This sample's table reports fewer than 30,000 clones. Germline loops: CDR1 SGHRS, CDR2 YFSETQ. The V and J ends lost 4 bases and 5 bases, in that order; junction bases with no gene match: 3. The CDR3 runs 13 residues. This receptor was taken from a man aged 30 to 45 in good health and CMV-seronegative. Sequencing was performed on PBMCs. This chain connects TRBV5-1 to TRBJ2-5, with 9 bases identical to TRBD1. CDR3: CASSQGQGETQYF. CDR3 nucleotide sequence: TGCGCCAGCAGCCAAGGACAGGGGGAGACCCAGTACTTC. The full variable domain, with the rest looked up from reference TRBV5-1 and TRBJ2-5, is KAGVTQTPRYLIKTRGQQVTLSCSPISGHRSVSWYQQTPGQGLQFLFEYFSETQRNKGNFPGRFSGRQFSNSRSEMNVSTLELGDSALYLCASSQGQGETQYFGPGTRLLVL.